This T cell receptor (beta chain) was sequenced during a study of T cell repertoires in cytomegalovirus infection. Turning to the study itself: Both CMV infection and a matching HLA type were indicated by public TCR beta signatures. General study findings and limits: HLA-C-restricted CMV clonotypes gave the most frequent clonotype in two of eight donors. Pooled public TCR beta family frequency picked out CMV carriers with the relevant HLA.

This clonotype showed up just a few times. The antigen is unknown. TCRdb re-analysed the reads in MiXCR, keeping a single row per CDR3 protein. The repertoire has tens of thousands of distinct CDR3 sequences, around 33% of them found once; the top ten carry about 73%. The CDR3 is 13 residues long. With V trimmed by 6 bases and J by 4 bases, 5 bases remained unmatched. Germline V CDR1 and CDR2: MNHEY, SVGAGI. This chain links TRBV6-5 with TRBJ2-7, with 8 positions matching TRBD2. The TCR comes from a human donor in good health (CMV status not recorded). Some clones in this sample may be carry-over from other donors' samples. The specimen was PBMCs, sequenced either directly or after in vitro stimulation (not recorded which). CDR3 sequence reads: CASRLSGEYEQYF. The CDR3 nucleotides are TGTGCCAGCAGACTTAGCGGGGAATACGAGCAGTACTTC.